This TCR beta chain was recorded in a study of control samples from healthy donors and cancer patients. The assay was immunoSEQ multiplex PCR, and TCRdb's table has in-frame clones only and misses some. This sample carries about 120,000 clones, about 94% of them seen once, and the ten largest clones take around 2.5%. This CDR3 comprises 13 residues. Looked up from germline, CDR1 is SGHRS and CDR2 is YFSETQ. V was cut by 2 bases and J by 5 bases, with 10 bases left in between. Sequencing was carried out using blood. The V gene is TRBV5-1, the J gene TRBJ2-5, with D perhaps given as TRBD1 or TRBD2 (6 bases each). This receptor was taken from a man younger than 40 in good health. CDR3 sequence: CASSLEGGETQYF. DNA of the CDR3: TGCGCCAGCAGCTTAGAAGGGGGGGAGACCCAGTACTTC. The full variable domain, completed using reference TRBV5-1 and TRBJ2-5, is KAGVTQTPRYLIKTRGQQVTLSCSPISGHRSVSWYQQTPGQGLQFLFEYFSETQRNKGNFPGRFSGRQFSNSRSEMNVSTLELGDSALYLCASSLEGGETQYFGPGTRLLVL.